Shown below are 15 T cell receptor beta chains from a single sample sequenced in a study of blood T cell repertoires in COVID-19. The table came from immunoSEQ multiplex PCR; TCRdb's copy has only in-frame clones and leaves some out. The sample comprises about 210,000 clones, more than 80% of which are singletons, and about 7.8% rests with the top ten. The specimen sequenced was peripheral blood. Every receptor here comes from a woman older than 75 with COVID-19, enrolled during active disease.

The V gene is TRBV5-1, the J gene TRBJ1-2; D may be TRBD1 (5 bases). V lost 4 bases, J lost 5 bases, and 18 bases lay in between. Germline CDR1 and CDR2: SGHRS and YFSETQ. This CDR3 has 15 amino acids. CDR3 sequence: CASSPQILTGYGYTF. The CDR3 bases are TGCGCCAGCAGCCCCCAAATACTTACAGGTTATGGCTACACCTTC.

This clone came up a few times. J is TRBJ2-5 and V is TRBV14; D may be TRBD2 (6 bases). V lost 1 base, J lost 3 bases, and 15 bases lay in between. Germline loops: CDR1 SGHDN, CDR2 FVKESK. The CDR3 is made up of 16 amino acids. CDR3 in amino acids: CASSQGPGTAEETQYF. Here the CDR3 DNA reads TGTGCCAGCAGCCAAGGCCCCGGGACTGCCGAAGAGACCCAGTACTTC.

The chain has TRBV4-1 and TRBJ1-1; no clear D gene. CDR1 is MGHRA, CDR2 YSYEKL, per germline. The germline V and J ends were trimmed by 0 bases and 1 base, with 15 bases remaining between them. This CDR3 is built from 17 residues. DNA for the CDR3: TGCGCCAGCAGCCAAGACTCCTTTGAGGGAGGGAACACTGAAGCTTTCTTT. Residues: CASSQDSFEGGNTEAFF.

The chain carries TRBV19 and TRBJ1-2; D is undetermined. CDR1 LNHDA and CDR2 SQIVND come from the germline V gene (reference sequence). V shed 3 bases and J shed 1 base, with 9 bases lying between them. This CDR3 contains 14 residues. In DNA form, the CDR3 reads TGTGCCAGTAGTATCCGGGTTATTAACTATGGCTACACCTTC. Protein sequence: CASSIRVINYGYTF.

V gene TRBV3-1 (or the pseudogene TRBV3-2) combines with J gene TRBJ2-3, with a weak D call TRBD2 (7 bases). Germline CDR1 and CDR2: LGHDT and YNNKEL (reference sequence). The CDR3 is 15 residues long. V lost 7 bases and J 4 bases, leaving 18 bases between the germline ends. CDR3 protein: CASNLGGARADTQYF. The CDR3, as DNA: TGTGCCAGCAACCTGGGGGGGGCGCGGGCAGATACGCAGTATTTT.

V usage is TRBV28 and J usage is TRBJ1-2; TRBD1 aligns across 9 bases. Germline V CDR1 and CDR2: MDHEN, SYDVKM. The CDR3 spans 16 residues. The ends lost 5 bases at V and 7 bases at J; junction bases unmatched: 14. CDR3 protein: CASSSWTGAHWSGYTF. CDR3 DNA: TGTGCCAGCAGTAGTTGGACAGGGGCGCACTGGAGTGGCTACACCTTC.

The chain couples TRBV27 to TRBJ2-3, with 7 bases aligning to TRBD2. The CDR3 consists of 15 residues. Germline V gene lookup returns CDR1 MNHEY and CDR2 SMNVEV (reference sequence). The junction had 9 bases not matched to a gene; V was cut back by 5 bases and J by 4 bases. The DNA for the CDR3 is TGTGCCAGCAGTGCATCTAGCGGCCGAGCAGATACGCAGTATTTT. This translates into CASSASSGRADTQYF.

J is TRBJ1-1 and V is TRBV2; no reliable D call. The CDR3 has 11 residues. V lost 6 bases and J 4 bases, leaving 6 bases between the germline ends. Germline CDR1 and CDR2: SNHLY and FYNNEI. CDR3 DNA: TGTGCCAGCAGCCCGGGCACTGAAGCTTTCTTT. Encoded protein: CASSPGTEAFF.

The chain couples TRBV20-1 to TRBJ2-7, with D possibly TRBD2 on 5 matching bases. The CDR3 sequence is 11 residues long. V lost 7 bases and J 3 bases, leaving 10 bases between the germline ends. Germline CDR1 and CDR2: DFQATT and SNEGSKA (reference sequence). CDR3 nucleotides: TGCAGTGGGGAGACTTACTACGAGCAGTACTTC. Translated: CSGETYYEQYF.

This sequence joins TRBV27 and TRBJ2-1; D may be TRBD1 (5 bases). The V gene's germline CDR1 is MNHEY and CDR2 SMNVEV (reference sequence). The CDR3 contains 17 residues. V lost 4 bases and J 4 bases, leaving 20 bases between the germline ends. The CDR3: CASSSLTGSFTYNEQFF. The DNA of the CDR3 is TGTGCCAGCAGTTCCCTTACAGGTTCCTTTACTTACAATGAGCAGTTCTTC.

The rearrangement joins TRBV20-1 to TRBJ2-3; D is uncertain. The ends were cut back, 6 bases at V and 2 bases at J, with 3 bases in the middle. The CDR3 runs to 10 residues. Germline V gene data show CDR1 as DFQATT and CDR2 as SNEGSKA (reference sequence). The chain's CDR3 is CSASTDTQYF. The CDR3 coding sequence is TGCAGTGCCTCCACAGATACGCAGTATTTT.

The chain carries TRBV6-5 and TRBJ1-3; D ambiguous. The CDR3 is 15 residues long. Germline CDR1 reads MNHEY; CDR2 reads SVGAGI. Deletions cut 4 bases from V and 0 bases from J, with 10 bases between. The CDR3 is CASSSQVRSGNTIYF. The CDR3 coding sequence is TGTGCCAGCAGTTCCCAGGTTCGCTCTGGAAACACCATATATTTT.

The chain is built from TRBV9 and TRBJ2-1, with 7 bases identical to TRBD2. Germline V lookup: CDR1 SGDLS, CDR2 YYNGEE. CDR3 length: 16 residues. The junction had 5 bases not matched to a gene; V was cut back by 2 bases and J by 0 bases. The CDR3 is CASSVNPGGSYNEQFF. The CDR3 coding sequence is TGTGCCAGCAGCGTTAACCCGGGGGGCTCCTACAATGAGCAGTTCTTC.

The J gene is TRBJ2-2, the V gene TRBV4-1; D perhaps matches TRBD2 (6 bases). The V gene lost 2 bases and the J gene lost 2 bases, with 12 bases spanning the gap. CDR3 length: 16 amino acids. Germline values: CDR1 MGHRA, CDR2 YSYEKL. The CDR3 DNA is TGCGCCAGCAGCCAAATTCGTAGCGGTAACACCGGGGAGCTGTTTTTT. Translated, it gives CASSQIRSGNTGELFF.

The chain is built from TRBV15 and TRBJ1-4; 9 positions match TRBD1. Germline CDR1 and CDR2: LNHNV and YYDKDF (reference sequence). This CDR3 comprises 16 residues. The V gene end was trimmed by 5 bases and the J gene end by 7 bases; junction bases not matched to a gene: 11. The CDR3 DNA sequence: TGTGCCACCAGCGGAACCAAAACAGGGGGCGTTGAAAAACTGTTTTTT. Protein product: CATSGTKTGGVEKLFF.